The present TCR beta chain was sequenced within a study of T cell responses to AZD1222 COVID-19 vaccine. Study-wide context: Second-dose recipients at about 4 or about 12 weeks were treated as one pooled group. Study-level results: Donors in the cohort were predominantly white British and more often female, and clonal diversity was possibly underestimated. Increased Spike-specific TCR breadth and depth were observed after two AZD1222 doses. Spike was spanned by vaccine-associated CD4 TCRs, with dominance at 160-218 and 743-854.

Remarks on this clone: Its antigen is not known.

TCRdb's copy holds only in-frame clones and misses some; the assay was immunoSEQ multiplex PCR. The sample comprises about 100,000 clones, around 89% of which are singletons, and about 2% rests with the top ten. This CDR3 comprises 16 residues. The germline V and J ends were trimmed by 4 bases and 2 bases, with 15 bases remaining between them. Per germline, CDR1 SGHRS and CDR2 YFSETQ. This TCR was recovered from an adult in good health. V is TRBV5-1 and J is TRBJ2-2, with TRBD1 as a possible D gene (6 bases). Source: peripheral blood, taken on day 0 of AZD1222 vaccination. CDR3 coding DNA: TGCGCCAGCAGCAATACCGGGACACCAAACACCGGGGAGCTGTTTTTT. Protein: CASSNTGTPNTGELFF.